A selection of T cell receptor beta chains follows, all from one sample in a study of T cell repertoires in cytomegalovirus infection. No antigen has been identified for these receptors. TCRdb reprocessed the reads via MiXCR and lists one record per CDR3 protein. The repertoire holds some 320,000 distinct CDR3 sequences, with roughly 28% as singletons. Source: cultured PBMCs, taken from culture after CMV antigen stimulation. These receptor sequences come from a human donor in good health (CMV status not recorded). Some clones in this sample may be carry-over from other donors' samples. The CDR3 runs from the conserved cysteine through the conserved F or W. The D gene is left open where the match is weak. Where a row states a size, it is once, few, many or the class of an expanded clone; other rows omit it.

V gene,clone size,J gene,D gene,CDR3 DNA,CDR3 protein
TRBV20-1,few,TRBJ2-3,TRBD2,TGCAGTGCTTCCGGCGGTAGCGGGAGCGGAGATACGCAGTATTTT,CSASGGSGSGDTQYF
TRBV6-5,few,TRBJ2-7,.,TGTGCCAGCAGTTACTCGGTGAGCTACGAGCAGTACTTC,CASSYSVSYEQYF
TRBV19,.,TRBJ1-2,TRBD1,TGTGCCACCTTTGGGACAGGGGTTTATGGCTACACCTTC,CATFGTGVYGYTF
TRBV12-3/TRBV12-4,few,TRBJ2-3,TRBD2,TGTGCCATAGGGGAGGGCGCAGATACGCAGTATTTT,CAIGEGADTQYF
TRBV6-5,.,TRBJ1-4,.,TGTGCCAGCAGTTACAGGCAGACTAATGAAAAACTGTTTTTT,CASSYRQTNEKLFF
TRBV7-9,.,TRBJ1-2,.,TGTGCCAGCAGGGCCCCAGGGATGGATAGTGGCTACACCTTC,CASRAPGMDSGYTF
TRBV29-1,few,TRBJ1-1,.,TGCAGCGTTGAGGAGGGGAAAGCTTTCTTT,CSVEEGKAFF
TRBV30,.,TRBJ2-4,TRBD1,TGTGCCTGGAGTAAGCGGACAGGGGATTCCAAAAACATTCAGTACTTC,CAWSKRTGDSKNIQYF
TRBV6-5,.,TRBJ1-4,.,TGTGCCAGCAGCACGGACTACTCAACTAATGAAAAACTGTTTTTT,CASSTDYSTNEKLFF
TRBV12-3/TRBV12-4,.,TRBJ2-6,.,TGTGCCAGCAGTTTAAGGCAGGCGGCTGGCTGGGCCAACGTCCTGACTTTC,CASSLRQAAGWANVLTF
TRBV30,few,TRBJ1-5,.,TGTGCCTGGAGTGTACTTGGGGGTAGCAATCAGCCCCAGCATTTT,CAWSVLGGSNQPQHF
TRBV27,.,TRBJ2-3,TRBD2,TGTGCCAGCAGTTTAAACCTAGCGGGAGGGCCAGGAGATACGCAGTATTTT,CASSLNLAGGPGDTQYF
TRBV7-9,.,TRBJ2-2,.,TGTGCCAGCAGCTTAGGAGACCTTAACGCCGGGGAGCTGTTTTTT,CASSLGDLNAGELFF
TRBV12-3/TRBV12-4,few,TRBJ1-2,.,TGTGCCAGCAGAAGAGGTCAGGGCGGCGGTGGCTACACCTTC,CASRRGQGGGGYTF
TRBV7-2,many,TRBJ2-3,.,TGTGCCAGCAGCTCAAGGGCCCGATCAGATACGCAGTATTTT,CASSSRARSDTQYF
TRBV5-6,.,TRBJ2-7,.,TGTGCCAGCAGCTTTACCGGGCCCTACTACGAGCAGTACTTC,CASSFTGPYYEQYF
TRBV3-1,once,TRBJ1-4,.,TGTGCCAGCAGCCCGGGACACAGGACTGAAAAACTGTTTTTT,CASSPGHRTEKLFF
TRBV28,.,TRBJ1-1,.,TGTGCCAGCAGTTCCCGGGACCTCCCCCGTCACGGCGCTTTCTTT,CASSSRDLPRHGAFF
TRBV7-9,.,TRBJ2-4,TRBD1,TGTGCCAGCAGCTTAATCCAGCCTTGGGACAGTCTAGCCAAAAACATTCAGTACTTC,CASSLIQPWDSLAKNIQYF
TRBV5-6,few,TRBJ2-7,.,TGTGCCAGCAGCTTGTACGGGTGGGGGATCTCCTACGAGCAGTACTTC,CASSLYGWGISYEQYF
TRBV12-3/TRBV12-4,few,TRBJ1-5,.,TGTGCCAGCAGTTTTGGTGGGAGAGGGATTGGACAGCCCCAGCATTTT,CASSFGGRGIGQPQHF
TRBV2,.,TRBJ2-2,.,TGTGCCAGCAGCCCGGGACCGGGCACCGGGGAGCTGTTTTTT,CASSPGPGTGELFF
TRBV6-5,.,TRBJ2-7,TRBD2,TGTGCCAGCAGTTACCAGCGGGGGGCCTCCTACGAGCAGTACTTC,CASSYQRGASYEQYF
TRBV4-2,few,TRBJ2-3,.,TGTGCCAGCAGCCCCAGTAGCAAGCGACTAAGCACAGATACGCAGTATTTT,CASSPSSKRLSTDTQYF
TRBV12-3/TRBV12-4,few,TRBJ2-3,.,TGTGCCAGCAGACCCCCAACCGGACTCACAGATACGCAGTATTTT,CASRPPTGLTDTQYF
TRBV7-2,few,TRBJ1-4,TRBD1,TGTGCCAGCAGCTTCGGACAGGGCGGTTTGTTTTTT,CASSFGQGGLFF
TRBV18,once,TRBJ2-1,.,TGTGCCAGCTCACCAAAGAACCTAGCTGCCGGTGAGCAGTTCTTC,CASSPKNLAAGEQFF
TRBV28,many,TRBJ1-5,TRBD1,TGTGCCAGCAAGACGGACAGGGTCAATCAGCCCCAGCATTTT,CASKTDRVNQPQHF
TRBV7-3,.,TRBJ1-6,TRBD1,TGTGCCAGCGACTCCGGGACAGAGTGGCGAACCCTCCACTTT,CASDSGTEWRTLHF
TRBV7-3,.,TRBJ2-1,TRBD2,TGTGCCAGCAGCCCCCTAGCGGGACAACCCTACAATGAGCAGTTCTTC,CASSPLAGQPYNEQFF
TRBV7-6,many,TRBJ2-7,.,TGTGCCAGCAGCTTAGCGGGCTCGGTCTACGAGCAGTACTTC,CASSLAGSVYEQYF
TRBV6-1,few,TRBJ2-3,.,TGTGCCAGCAGTGAAGCGAGGAACCCCACAGATACGCAGTATTTT,CASSEARNPTDTQYF
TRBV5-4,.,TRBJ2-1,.,TGTGCCAGCAGCTTGGCCGCTGGGCCCTACAATGAGCAGTTCTTC,CASSLAAGPYNEQFF
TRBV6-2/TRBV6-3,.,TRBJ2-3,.,TGTGCCAGCAGCAACGGGGTTGGCGTCCACACAGATACGCAGTATTTT,CASSNGVGVHTDTQYF
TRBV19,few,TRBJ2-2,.,TGTGCCAGTAGTAAACTAGAGTTCCGCACCGGGGAGCTGTTTTTT,CASSKLEFRTGELFF
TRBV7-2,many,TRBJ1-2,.,TGTGCCAGCAGCCCGTTAGGGAGGGCTAACTATGGCTACACCTTC,CASSPLGRANYGYTF
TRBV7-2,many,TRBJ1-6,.,TGTGCCAGCAGCACCAAGTGGGGGCGAGAACATTCACCCCTCCACTTT,CASSTKWGREHSPLHF
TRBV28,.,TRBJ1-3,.,TGTGCCGGCAGTCTTGGAGAACCATCTGGAAACACCATATATTTT,CAGSLGEPSGNTIYF
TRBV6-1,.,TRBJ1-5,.,TGTGCCAGCAGTATACAGGGCGGCCAGCCCCAGCATTTT,CASSIQGGQPQHF
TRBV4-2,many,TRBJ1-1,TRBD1,TGTGCCAGCAGCCCTCGACAGGGGTCTTCGAACACTGAAGCTTTCTTT,CASSPRQGSSNTEAFF
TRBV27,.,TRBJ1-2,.,TGTGCCAGCAGTTCTATTTCGGCCAGTTCTTATGGCTACACCTTC,CASSSISASSYGYTF
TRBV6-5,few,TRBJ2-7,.,TGTGCCAGCAGTTACTCGAGACCATCAGGGGTAAGCTCCTACGAGCAGTACTTC,CASSYSRPSGVSSYEQYF
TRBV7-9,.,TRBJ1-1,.,TGTGCCAGCAGCTCCTGGACAGTTTTGGGCACTGAAGCTTTCTTT,CASSSWTVLGTEAFF
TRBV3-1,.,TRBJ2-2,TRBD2,TGTGCCAGCAGCCAAGATTGGCGGGAGGTGGGCACCGGGGAGCTGTTTTTT,CASSQDWREVGTGELFF
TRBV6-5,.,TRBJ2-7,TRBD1,TGTGCCAGCAGATATACTCACCACAGGGGTATGAACGAGCAGTACTTC,CASRYTHHRGMNEQYF
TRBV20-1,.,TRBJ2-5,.,TGCAGTGCTAGAGATCTGGGAGTAGAGACCCAGTACTTC,CSARDLGVETQYF
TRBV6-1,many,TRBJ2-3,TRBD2,TGTGCCAGCAGTTTCCCGGGGGGAGATACGCAGTATTTT,CASSFPGGDTQYF